The clone carrying this T cell receptor beta chain was recorded many times. The sample is drawn from a study of prognosis after radiotherapy for stage I lung cancer. Study-level information: Patients received stereotactic body radiotherapy alone, with no concurrent therapy.

From genomic DNA, two-round multiplex PCR was used to amplify TCR beta CDR3. Round one of PCR was performed, and it used primers specific to each TRBV and TRBJ gene. TCRdb processed the multiplex PCR reads anew with MiXCR; each CDR3 protein has one entry. The data hold 25,000 to 35,000 distinct CDR3 sequences, with 40% to 55% observed a single time. Germline values: CDR1 KGHSH, CDR2 LQKENI. Unmatched junction bases numbered 7, after V lost 5 bases and J lost 6 bases. The CDR3 is 16 amino acids. Specimen: PBMCs, collected before or after stereotactic body radiation therapy (not recorded which). This clonotype was obtained from a donor over 45 with non-small cell lung cancer. The chain is built from TRBV18 and TRBJ2-2; 12 nucleotides align to TRBD2. CDR3 nucleotide sequence: TGTGCCAGCTCATCCCAGACTAGCGGGAGCTCCGGGGAGCTGTTTTTT. Translating it yields CASSSQTSGSSGELFF.